Reported below is one T cell receptor beta chain. The antigen is undetermined. TCRdb keeps only in-frame clones here, not all; method: immunoSEQ multiplex PCR. The sample has about 150,000 clones; about 89% are singletons. This record belongs to a study of cytomegalovirus exposure and HLA in healthy donors. Study results and caveats: The classifier reportedly diagnosed cytomegalovirus status with high specificity and sensitivity. Through in vitro validation, three CMV-associated chains were shown to be specific for CMV antigens. According to the study, 150 to 200 TCR beta chains were cytomegalovirus-associated.

Trimming stripped 8 bases from V and 1 base from J, with 14 bases between. The CDR3 spans 13 residues. Germline V gene data show CDR1 as SQVTM and CDR2 as ANQGSEA. The donors formed part of the approximately 120-subject validation cohort, distinct from the roughly 700-subject first cohort. The sample consisted of PBMCs. The genes are TRBV29-1 and TRBJ2-5; weak D call: TRBD1 (6 bases). The source of this sequence is a woman in her late teens or twenties in good health and CMV-seropositive. CDR3 DNA: TGCAGCACCCACAGGGCCGCCCAAGAGACCCAGTACTTC. Its protein is CSTHRAAQETQYF.